The clone carrying this T cell receptor (beta chain) was seen a handful of times. The entry originates in a study of shared T cell receptors in the human thymus. Germline CDR1 LNHDA, CDR2 SQIVND (reference sequence). The CDR3 is 19 amino acids. V trimming: 4 bases; J trimming: 3 bases; junction bases outside the gene matches: 18. The table came from immunoSEQ multiplex PCR; TCRdb's copy has only in-frame clones and leaves some out. This table has some 700,000 clones, more than 75% appearing once. In addition, the sample was reused for a study of human thymus T cells.

The specimen was thymocytes. The TCR sequence derives from a boy in the first two years of life with a congenital heart defect. The chain recombines TRBV19 with TRBJ1-1; 9 bases match TRBD1. CDR3 nucleotide sequence: TGTGCCAGTAGTACAATACCGGAACCGGGACAGGGTTGGGACACTGAAGCTTTCTTT. The encoded protein is CASSTIPEPGQGWDTEAFF.